Sequencing of this T cell receptor beta chain was carried out in a study of T cell repertoires in cytomegalovirus infection. Turning to the study itself: Both CMV infection and a matching HLA type were indicated by public TCR beta signatures.

A single record per CDR3 protein comes from TCRdb applying MiXCR to the reads. The profile covers about 230,000 distinct CDR3 sequences, with 6.5% appearing a single time and around 6.5% taken by the ten largest. Trimming removed 6 bases from V and 4 bases from J; junction bases left unmatched: 17. CDR1 is SEHNR and CDR2 is FQNEAQ in the germline V gene (reference sequence). The CDR3 covers 17 residues. In its sample, this clonotype was seen many times. The clonotype was recovered from a human donor in good health (CMV status not recorded). Some clones in this sample may be carry-over from other donors' samples. Sequencing was done on a sample of PBMCs. The chain joins TRBV7-9 to TRBJ1-2, with 7 bases aligning to TRBD1. As DNA, the CDR3 is TGTGCCAGCAGTTTTGGACAGGCCCGCCGTGATCTCTATGGCTACACCTTC. This encodes CASSFGQARRDLYGYTF.